This entry is about one TCR beta chain. Measured with immunoSEQ multiplex PCR; TCRdb has only the in-frame clones, and not every one. The repertoire holds tens of thousands of clones, with almost 85% as singletons. This sample is drawn from a study of glioma-infiltrating T cells after dendritic cell vaccination. CDR1 SSHAT and CDR2 FNYEAQ come from the germline V gene (reference sequence). With V trimmed by 5 bases and J by 5 bases, 12 bases remained unmatched. The CDR3 runs 16 residues. This TCR was sampled from a human donor with glioblastoma. The chain uses TRBV7-7 and TRBJ2-7; TRBD1 agrees at 10 bases. This sample comprised blood, obtained before dendritic cell vaccination. The CDR3 DNA is TGTGCCAGCAGCAAACCGACCGGGACAGGGGACAACGAGCAGTACTTC. Protein product: CASSKPTGTGDNEQYF. Filled out from reference TRBV7-7 and TRBJ2-7, the complete variable domain reads GAGVSQSPRYKVTKRGQDVTLRCDPISSHATLYWYQQALGQGPEFLTYFNYEAQPDKSGLPSDRFSAERPEGSISTLTIQRTEQRDSAMYRCASSKPTGTGDNEQYFGPGTRLTVT.